Sequencing of this T cell receptor (beta chain) was carried out in a study of blood T cell repertoires in COVID-19. Study-wide context: From the United States, Italy and Spain came samples of acute and convalescent COVID-19. Sources were T cells, B-cell-depleted T cells, or PBMCs; the material itself was cDNA or gDNA.

Authors' analysis steps: Nucleated cell number was recorded as an estimate derived from reference gene primer amplification. Clones were read by immunoSEQ multiplex PCR, and TCRdb kept only the in-frame ones, dropping some. V, J and clone size are those of that table, while D and trimming were read from the DNA. The table records 200,000 to 250,000 clones, around nine tenths of them present only once. This clone appeared once. The junction had 9 bases not matched to a gene; V was cut back by 1 base and J by 7 bases. The germline V gene has CDR1 LGHDT and CDR2 YNNKEL (reference sequence). The CDR3 is made up of 16 amino acids.

The chain recombines TRBV3-1 (or the pseudogene TRBV3-2) with TRBJ2-1; 8 bases are a match to TRBD2. The receptor was isolated from a man aged 55-75 years with acute or convalescent COVID-19. The sample comprised peripheral blood. CDR3 in amino acids: CASSQAHGGGGNEQFF. As DNA, the CDR3 is TGTGCCAGCAGCCAAGCCCACGGGGGGGGTGGGAATGAGCAGTTCTTC.